Below, 28 T cell receptor beta chains from the same sample are listed, as sequenced in a study of T cell responses to AZD1222 COVID-19 vaccine (dated by TCRdb to the early 2020s). The library was prepared using the immunoSEQ multiplex PCR assay. Held by TCRdb, this immuneACCESS table contains in-frame sequences only and omits some clones. Under half of the omission traces to an unresolved V gene where checked; the cause of the rest is unknown. The sample includes about 100,000 clones, with about 89% observed a single time. More than 8.5% of the sample belongs to the ten largest clones. The time point label, read with the paper, signifies: about 28 days (+/-7) after the second vaccine dose. Sequenced material: peripheral blood, taken 28 days after the second AZD1222 dose. Every receptor here comes from an adult who received the AZD1222 COVID-19 vaccine.

The V gene is TRBV11-2, the J gene TRBJ2-7; D possibly corresponds to TRBD2 (5 bases). V was shortened by 0 bases and J by 2 bases, with 8 bases between the two germline ends. The CDR3 length is 14 residues. Germline V CDR1 and CDR2: SGHAT, FQNNGV. The CDR3, as DNA: TGTGCCAGCAGCTTAGATCGGGAAACCTACGAGCAGTACTTC. Protein product: CASSLDRETYEQYF.

The V and J genes are TRBV2 and TRBJ2-7, with 10 positions matching TRBD2. The V gene end was trimmed by 10 bases and the J gene end by 3 bases; junction bases not matched to a gene: 6. Per germline, CDR1 SNHLY and CDR2 FYNNEI. This CDR3 has 13 amino acids. CDR3 sequence (DNA): TGTGCCACTTCGACTAGCGGGTTCTACGAGCAGTACTTC. It translates to CATSTSGFYEQYF.

The chain has TRBV30 and TRBJ1-2; maybe TRBD1 (6 bases). The ends were cut back, 0 bases at V and 3 bases at J, with 14 bases in the middle. The CDR3 runs 15 residues. From germline, CDR1 is GTSNPN and CDR2 SVGIG (reference sequence). In DNA, the CDR3 is TGTGCCTGGAGTGTACTCCAGGGGTCGGACTATGGCTACACCTTC. Its protein product is CAWSVLQGSDYGYTF. The whole variable domain, filled in from reference TRBV30 and TRBJ1-2, reads SQTIHQWPATLVQPVGSPLSLECTVEGTSNPNLYWYRQAAGRGLQLLFYSVGIGQISSEVPQNLSASRPQDRQFILSSKKLLLSDSGFYLCAWSVLQGSDYGYTFGSGTRLTVV.

The gene calls are TRBV25-1 and TRBJ2-1, with D uncertain. V was cut by 8 bases and J by 6 bases, with 14 bases left in between. This CDR3 is built from 13 residues. Germline V gene sequence: CDR1 MGHDK, CDR2 SYGVNS. CDR3 coding DNA: TGTGCCAGCGCCACGGTCGGTAGCAATGAGCAGTTCTTC. This codes for CASATVGSNEQFF.

V and J are TRBV24-1 and TRBJ1-1; D unclear. The length of the CDR3 is 12 residues. Germline assignment: CDR1 KGHDR and CDR2 SFDVKD. With 7 bases removed from V and 2 bases from J, the gap between germline ends came to 7 bases. The CDR3 DNA reads TGTGCCACCAGGGGATCCAACACTGAAGCTTTCTTT. Translating gives CATRGSNTEAFF.

The rearrangement links TRBV30 to TRBJ1-1, with D perhaps matching TRBD1 (5 bases). Per germline, CDR1 GTSNPN and CDR2 SVGIG (reference sequence). Trimming removed 0 bases at V and 5 bases at J, with 13 bases between. CDR3 size: 14 residues. This CDR3 reads CAWSVGGFGTEAFF. Written as DNA, the CDR3 is TGTGCCTGGAGTGTGGGGGGGTTTGGGACTGAAGCTTTCTTT.

V gene TRBV27 combines with J gene TRBJ1-5; weak D call: TRBD1 (6 bases). Trimming pared 6 bases from V and 0 bases from J, leaving 18 bases between. Germline V gene sequence: CDR1 MNHEY, CDR2 SMNVEV (reference sequence). This CDR3 comprises 17 residues. The CDR3 region has the DNA TGTGCCAGCAGCCTCCGGGGGCGAGAATATAGCAATCAGCCCCAGCATTTT. Encoded protein: CASSLRGREYSNQPQHF.

This clone was observed a few times. This chain connects TRBV27 to TRBJ1-5; perhaps TRBD1 as D (6 bases). Germline lookup yields CDR1 MNHEY and CDR2 SMNVEV (reference sequence). Trimming removed 4 bases at V and 7 bases at J, with 14 bases between. The CDR3 is 14 residues long. The CDR3 region is CASSSRQAGQPQHF. The CDR3 DNA reads as TGTGCCAGCAGTTCTCGACAGGCCGGGCAGCCCCAGCATTTT.

This clone has a handful of counts. J is TRBJ2-7 and V is TRBV14, with D uncertain. The length of the CDR3 is 15 residues. CDR1 SGHDN and CDR2 FVKESK come from the germline V gene. The V end was cut by 5 bases, the J end by 2 bases, with 16 bases between. CDR3 protein: CASSKAVGLTYEQYF. The DNA for the CDR3 is TGTGCCAGCAGCAAGGCGGTAGGGCTAACCTACGAGCAGTACTTC.

This clone was recorded once. V and J are TRBV27 and TRBJ2-3; 10 bases are a match to TRBD1. The trim removed 6 bases at V and 7 bases at J, leaving 10 bases unmatched. Germline CDR1 is MNHEY and CDR2 is SMNVEV (reference sequence). This CDR3 has 15 residues. CDR3 in DNA: TGTGCCAGCAGCAGGGACAGGGGTTTGGTAAATACGCAGTATTTT. Encoded protein: CASSRDRGLVNTQYF.

This clone was found a few times. The J gene is TRBJ2-1, the V gene TRBV12-3 or TRBV12-4; no reliable D call. With 3 bases removed from V and 5 bases from J, the gap between germline ends came to 2 bases. This CDR3 region has 11 residues. CDR3 nucleotides: TGTGCCAGCAGTTTCAACAATGAGCAGTTCTTC. Translated: CASSFNNEQFF.

V usage is TRBV7-3 and J usage is TRBJ2-2, with D perhaps TRBD2 (5 bases). The CDR3 runs 15 residues. Trimming cost V 0 bases and J 4 bases, with 9 bases left between them. Germline assignment: CDR1 SGHTA and CDR2 FQGTGA. The DNA of the CDR3 is TGTGCCAGCAGCTTAACGGGAGCGGTCACCGGGGAGCTGTTTTTT. Its protein is CASSLTGAVTGELFF.

The count of this clone is one. The gene calls are TRBV5-1 and TRBJ2-5; D is undetermined. The ends were cut back, 5 bases at V and 0 bases at J, with 5 bases in the middle. The CDR3 length is 12 residues. Looked up from germline, CDR1 is SGHRS and CDR2 is YFSETQ. The CDR3 spells CASSPNQETQYF. The CDR3, as DNA: TGCGCCAGCAGTCCTAACCAAGAGACCCAGTACTTC.

The CDR3 region has the DNA TGTGCCAGCCTTGGGATGGACACTGAAGCTTTCTTT. Translation: CASLGMDTEAFF. J is TRBJ1-1 and V is TRBV6-5; D is undetermined. V lost 8 bases to trimming and J lost 3 bases, with 10 bases between them. Germline loops: CDR1 MNHEY, CDR2 SVGAGI. This CDR3 spans 12 amino acids.

Comment on this clone: The same CDR3 can be traced to other DNA sequences in this sample. The chain uses TRBV28 and TRBJ2-1; TRBD1 matches 9 bases. Per germline, CDR1 MDHEN and CDR2 SYDVKM. The trim removed 6 bases at V and 2 bases at J, leaving 5 bases unmatched. The CDR3 sequence is 15 residues long. CDR3 region: CASRPDRGPYNEQFF. The DNA for the CDR3 is TGTGCCAGCAGACCGGACAGGGGACCCTACAATGAGCAGTTCTTC.

By its share, this clone is medium-sized. The CDR3 reads CASSRAGVLNTEAFF. CDR3 in DNA: TGTGCCAGTAGTAGAGCAGGGGTTCTTAACACTGAAGCTTTCTTT. This chain connects TRBV19 to TRBJ1-1, with a possible D match to TRBD1 (6 bases). Germline CDR1 and CDR2: LNHDA and SQIVND (reference sequence). This CDR3 contains 15 residues. Trimming removed 4 bases from V and 2 bases from J, with 14 bases in between.

The CDR3: CASTKWPDDSYNEQFF. In DNA, the CDR3 is TGTGCCAGCACCAAGTGGCCGGACGATTCCTACAATGAGCAGTTCTTC. This chain joins TRBV2 and TRBJ2-1; D is unclear. V was cut by 7 bases and J by 1 base, with 17 bases left in between. CDR3 size: 16 residues. Germline V gene data show CDR1 as SNHLY and CDR2 as FYNNEI.

The chain couples TRBV18 to TRBJ1-5; no definite D call. The germline V gene encodes CDR1 KGHSH and CDR2 LQKENI. The CDR3 extends over 13 amino acids. The V end lost 2 bases, the J end lost 1 base, and 3 bases lay between the germline ends. Here the CDR3 reads CASSPGSNQPQHF. The CDR3 nucleotides are TGTGCCAGCTCACCAGGGAGCAATCAGCCCCAGCATTTT.

The V call is TRBV6-4, the J call TRBJ1-2; possible D gene TRBD1, 5 bases. Germline V gives CDR1 MRHNA, CDR2 SNTAGT. The CDR3 is made up of 14 amino acids. The germline V and J ends were trimmed by 4 bases and 4 bases, with 13 bases remaining between them. In DNA, the CDR3 is TGTGCCAGCAGTGGCGAATATACAGGCTATGGCTACACCTTC. Encoded protein: CASSGEYTGYGYTF.

V is TRBV5-8 and J is TRBJ1-2; TRBD1 might be the D (6 bases). V was trimmed by 0 bases and J by 2 bases, leaving 11 bases between them. Germline values: CDR1 SGHTS, CDR2 YDEGEE. The CDR3 spans 15 residues. The CDR3 DNA is TGTGCCAGCAGCTTGGCCGGGACACCGAACTATGGCTACACCTTC. It yields the protein CASSLAGTPNYGYTF.

J is TRBJ1-1 and V is TRBV28; the D gene is possibly TRBD1 (5 bases). Germline CDR1 is MDHEN and CDR2 is SYDVKM. This CDR3 region has 16 residues. V lost 6 bases and J lost 0, with 17 bases in between. In DNA form, the CDR3 reads TGTGCCAGCAGCTACAGGAACTCCTTGATGAACACTGAAGCTTTCTTT. This encodes CASSYRNSLMNTEAFF.

The chain combines TRBV7-9 with TRBJ1-2; D perhaps matches TRBD1 (5 bases). The CDR3 has 14 amino acids. Trimming pared 0 bases from V and 6 bases from J, leaving 11 bases between. Germline V gene data show CDR1 as SEHNR and CDR2 as FQNEAQ (reference sequence). CDR3 bases: TGTGCCAGCAGCTTAGCGATGGCAGGGCATGGCTACACCTTC. Translation gives CASSLAMAGHGYTF.

The chain links TRBV2 to TRBJ1-2, with D maybe TRBD1 (5 bases). Trimming removed 7 bases from V and 8 bases from J, with 14 bases in between. The CDR3 consists of 12 residues. Per the germline V gene, CDR1 is SNHLY and CDR2 is FYNNEI. For the CDR3, the DNA is TGTGCCAGCACCAGGGCGGGGTGGGGCTACACCTTC. Encoded protein: CASTRAGWGYTF.

J is TRBJ2-1 and V is TRBV4-3; D unresolved. Germline V CDR1 and CDR2: LGHNA, YSLEER. Trimming shortened V by 6 bases and J by 4 bases, and 10 bases separated the two germline ends. The CDR3 sequence is 13 residues long. The DNA of the CDR3 is TGCGCCAGCAGTCGAGACATTTACAATGAGCAGTTCTTC. Protein: CASSRDIYNEQFF.

The chain is built from TRBV30 and TRBJ2-2; D is ambiguous. The CDR3 spans 13 residues. Trimming removed 0 bases from V and 7 bases from J, with 9 bases in between. CDR1 and CDR2 (germline): GTSNPN, SVGIG (reference sequence). The chain's CDR3 is CAWSVLGNGELFF. The CDR3 DNA sequence: TGTGCCTGGAGTGTACTTGGAAACGGGGAGCTGTTTTTT.

The chain joins TRBV12-5 to TRBJ2-2, with 11 positions matching TRBD1. The CDR3 contains 16 residues. The V gene's germline CDR1 is LGHNT and CDR2 FRNRAP. J lost 5 bases, V lost 7 bases, and 9 bases had no gene match. The CDR3 here is CASANGQGARTGELFF. In DNA, the CDR3 is TGTGCTAGTGCCAACGGACAGGGGGCAAGGACCGGGGAGCTGTTTTTT.

The genes are TRBV5-4 and TRBJ2-2; D unresolved. The V end was cut by 1 base, the J end by 5 bases, with 3 bases between. The germline V gene has CDR1 SGHNT and CDR2 YYREEE (reference sequence). This CDR3 comprises 12 residues. The CDR3 DNA reads as TGTGCCAGCAGCTTGAAGACCGGGGAGCTGTTTTTT. Residues: CASSLKTGELFF.

The chain couples TRBV2 to TRBJ2-1; 7 bases map to TRBD1. This CDR3 comprises 17 residues. V lost 4 bases and J lost 7; bases outside the gene matches: 16. Looked up from germline, CDR1 is SNHLY and CDR2 is FYNNEI. This chain's CDR3 is CASSGAGGRGSANEQFF. The DNA of the CDR3 is TGTGCCAGCAGTGGGGCTGGGGGCAGGGGGTCTGCTAATGAGCAGTTCTTC.